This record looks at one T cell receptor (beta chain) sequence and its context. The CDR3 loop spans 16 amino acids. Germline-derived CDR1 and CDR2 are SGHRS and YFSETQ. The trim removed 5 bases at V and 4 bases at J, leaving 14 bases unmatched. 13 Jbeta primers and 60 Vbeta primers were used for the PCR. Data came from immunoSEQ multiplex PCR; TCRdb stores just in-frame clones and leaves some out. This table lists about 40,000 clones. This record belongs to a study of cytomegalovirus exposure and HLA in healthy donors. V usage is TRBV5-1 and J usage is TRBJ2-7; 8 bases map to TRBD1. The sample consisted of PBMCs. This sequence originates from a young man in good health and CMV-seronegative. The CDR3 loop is CASSPVGGQGRYEQYF. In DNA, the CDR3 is TGCGCCAGCAGTCCCGTAGGAGGACAGGGACGGTACGAGCAGTACTTC.